The next 22 T cell receptor beta chains were all read from a single sample in a study of regulatory T cells in long-lasting Graves disease. Described time point: persistent/refractory GD, antithyroid drugs over 5 years with positive TRAb. PBMC RNA was the source of the TCR library. Assembly of TCR beta libraries relied on iRepertoire HTBI primers together with Arm-PCR of CDR3 regions. TCRdb fed the multiplex PCR reads into MiXCR, producing one record per CDR3 protein. The sample has about 310,000 distinct CDR3 sequences, around 21% seen once. Sequenced material: peripheral blood mononuclear cells (PBMCs), taken when the disease was refractory, from a patient treated with antithyroid drugs. The receptors derive from a female donor with Graves disease.

The chain employs TRBV29-1 and TRBJ2-7; 11 bases fit TRBD1. The germline V gene has CDR1 SQVTM and CDR2 ANQGSEA. J was trimmed by 7 bases and V by 4 bases; bases with no gene match: 12. CDR3 length: 15 amino acids. This chain's CDR3 is CSVVSWGQGVGEQYF. CDR3 sequence (DNA): TGCAGCGTTGTATCCTGGGGACAGGGGGTTGGTGAGCAGTACTTC.

This clonotype was picked up many times. The final CDR3 position lacks the conserved phenylalanine or tryptophan, pointing to a likely read error. This chain joins TRBV28 and TRBJ1-6; 8 bases match TRBD1. Germline CDR1 and CDR2: MDHEN and SYDVKM. After removal of 7 bases from V and 7 bases from J, the junction contained 6 bases not matched to a gene. The CDR3 loop spans 14 amino acids. The CDR3 sequence is CASIWTGRNSPLHL. The DNA for the CDR3 is TGTGCCAGCATCTGGACAGGGCGGAATTCACCCCTCCACCTT.

V gene TRBV28 combines with J gene TRBJ2-7; D might be TRBD1 (5 bases). The V gene lost 8 bases and the J gene lost 2 bases, with 19 bases spanning the gap. CDR3 size: 15 residues. Germline lookup yields CDR1 MDHEN and CDR2 SYDVKM. The DNA for the CDR3 is TGTGCCAGCCAGAGGTTTGGGGCGACGACCTACGAGCAGTACTTC. It translates to CASQRFGATTYEQYF.

At least ten counts were recorded for this clonotype. The genes are TRBV7-2 and TRBJ2-2; TRBD2 agrees at 7 bases. Losses at the gene ends were 1 base for V and 4 bases for J; bases not matched to a gene: 3. The CDR3 has 15 amino acids. From germline, CDR1 is SGHTA and CDR2 FQGNSA. CDR3 DNA: TGTGCCAGCAGCTTAGTGGGCGGGAGCACCGGGGAGCTGTTTTTT. It translates to CASSLVGGSTGELFF.

This clonotype was seen at least ten times. This sequence joins TRBV18 and TRBJ2-7; the D is unclear. This CDR3 spans 13 amino acids. V was shortened by 6 bases and J by 0 bases, with 9 bases between the two germline ends. The germline gives CDR1 KGHSH, CDR2 LQKENI. The CDR3 region has the DNA TGTGCCAGCTCTCCCCCTGCCTCCTACGAGCAGTACTTC. Protein: CASSPPASYEQYF.

This chain links TRBV5-4 with TRBJ2-1; D call uncertain. The CDR3 has 15 residues. Germline-derived CDR1 and CDR2 are SGHNT and YYREEE (reference sequence). Trimming shortened V by 4 bases and J by 5 bases, and 16 bases separated the two germline ends. Here the CDR3 DNA reads TGTGCCAGCAGCACCCTCGTGGGATTGAACAATGAGCAGTTCTTC. It yields the protein CASSTLVGLNNEQFF. The whole variable domain, remainder taken from reference TRBV5-4 and TRBJ2-1, is ETGVTQSPTHLIKTRGQQVTLRCSSQSGHNTVSWYQQALGQGPQFIFQYYREEENGRGNFPPRFSGLQFPNYSSELNVNALELDDSALYLCASSTLVGLNNEQFFGPGTRLTVL.

On this clonotype: A much larger clonotype is one base distant, so this may be a read error. This chain links TRBV4-1 with TRBJ2-5, with 7 bases matching TRBD1. Germline V gene sequence: CDR1 MGHRA, CDR2 YSYEKL. The CDR3 covers 16 residues. The CDR3 reads CANSRYYGTEQETQYF. CDR3 coding DNA: TGCGCCAACAGCCGCTATTATGGGACAGAGCAAGAGACCCAGTACTTC.

This clonotype was picked up many times. In nucleotides, the CDR3 is TGTGCCACCTCAAACCCGAAGCGGAGCTCCTACGAGCAGTACTTC. Its translation is CATSNPKRSSYEQYF. The V and J genes are TRBV6-1 and TRBJ2-7; maybe TRBD2 (5 bases). The CDR3 extends over 15 amino acids. Trimming removed 10 bases at V and 0 bases at J, with 19 bases between. The germline V gene has CDR1 MNHNS and CDR2 SASEGT.

A few counts support this clonotype. The J gene is TRBJ1-6, the V gene TRBV18; no clear D. Germline CDR1 reads KGHSH; CDR2 reads LQKENI. This CDR3 has 14 residues. V lost 2 bases, J lost 6 bases, and 8 bases lay in between. CDR3: CASSPSGSNSPLHF. Here the CDR3 DNA reads TGTGCCAGCTCACCATCTGGAAGTAATTCACCCCTCCACTTT. Complete variable domain (other parts from reference TRBV18 and TRBJ1-6): NAGVMQNPRHLVRRRGQEARLRCSPMKGHSHVYWYRQLPEEGLKFMVYLQKENIIDESGMPKERFSAEFPKEGPSILRIQQVVRGDSAAYFCASSPSGSNSPLHFGNGTRLTVT.

This clonotype was observed at least ten times. The genes are TRBV7-8 and TRBJ2-5; D may correspond to TRBD1 or TRBD2 (6 bases each). The CDR3 loop spans 15 amino acids. Germline CDR1 SGHVS, CDR2 FQNEAQ. Trimming left V 2 bases short and J 5 bases short, with 15 bases between. CDR3 coding DNA: TGTGCCAGCAGCTTACCTGGGGGGCTGAGGGAGACCCAGTACTTC. Amino acid sequence: CASSLPGGLRETQYF. The full variable domain, in which reference TRBV7-8 and TRBJ2-5 provide the parts outside the CDR3, is GAGVSQSPRYKVAKRGQDVALRCDPISGHVSLFWYQQALGQGPEFLTYFQNEAQLDKSGLPSDRFFAERPEGSVSTLKIQRTQQEDSAVYLCASSLPGGLRETQYFGPGTRLLVL.

The chain is built from TRBV5-1 and TRBJ2-7; 12 bases align to TRBD2. CDR3 length: 15 residues. With V trimmed by 4 bases and J by 0 bases, 2 bases remained unmatched. Germline V gene data show CDR1 as SGHRS and CDR2 as YFSETQ. The chain's CDR3 is CASSKTSGSSYEQYF. The CDR3 DNA follows: TGCGCCAGCAGCAAGACTAGCGGGAGCTCCTACGAGCAGTACTTC.

The chain combines TRBV7-2 with TRBJ1-6; 8 bases map to TRBD1. Trimming cost V 5 bases and J 9 bases; bases outside gene matches: 6. The V gene's germline CDR1 is SGHTA and CDR2 FQGNSA. The CDR3 has 14 residues. In DNA, the CDR3 is TGTGCCAGCAGCCCGAAACAGGGGGGTTCACCCCTCCACTTT. Translating gives CASSPKQGGSPLHF.

CDR3 amino acids: CASSQDELAGGTYEQYF. CDR3 sequence (DNA): TGCGCCAGCAGCCAAGATGAATTGGCGGGAGGTACCTACGAGCAGTACTTC. This chain joins TRBV4-1 and TRBJ2-7, with 8 bases matching TRBD2. The length of the CDR3 is 17 residues. V was clipped by 0 bases and J by 2 bases; unmatched bases: 9. Germline CDR1 is MGHRA and CDR2 is YSYEKL.

On this clonotype: A much larger clone lies one base from this, so it may be a read error. This chain joins TRBV27 and TRBJ1-5, with unresolved D. The germline gives CDR1 MNHEY, CDR2 SMNVEV (reference sequence). The CDR3 sequence is 14 residues long. CDR3 nucleotide sequence: TGTGCCAGCGGTTTAAGGGCCTCACCCCAGCCCCAGCATTTT. This codes for CASGLRASPQPQHF.

This clonotype was picked up many times. This chain joins TRBV28 and TRBJ1-1; D is ambiguous. Trimming took off 5 bases at V and 3 bases at J, with 10 bases between the two ends. The CDR3 is 13 residues long. The germline V gene encodes CDR1 MDHEN and CDR2 SYDVKM. The CDR3 DNA is TGTGCCAGCAGTATCCGGGCCGACACTGAAGCTTTCTTT. Translating gives CASSIRADTEAFF. Together with reference TRBV28 and TRBJ1-1, the CDR3 gives the full variable domain: DVKVTQSSRYLVKRTGEKVFLECVQDMDHENMFWYRQDPGLGLRLIYFSYDVKMKEKGDIPEGYSVSREKKERFSLILESASTNQTSMYLCASSIRADTEAFFGQGTRLTVV.

Notes on this clonotype: A read error may explain this, as a much larger clone is one base away. This sequence joins TRBV6-1 and TRBJ1-2; D may be TRBD1 (6 bases). CDR3 length: 14 residues. Germline loops: CDR1 MNHNS, CDR2 SASEGT. The CDR3 region is CVSSPTGPNYGYTF. The CDR3 DNA reads as TGTGTCAGCAGTCCGACAGGACCCAACTATGGCTACACCTTC.

This clonotype has at least ten counts. The chain uses TRBV27 and TRBJ1-1; 8 bases fit TRBD1. This CDR3 is built from 12 residues. Per germline, CDR1 MNHEY and CDR2 SMNVEV (reference sequence). The V and J ends lost 3 bases and 6 bases, in that order; junction bases with no gene match: 0. As DNA, the CDR3 is TGTGCCAGCAGTTTGACAGGGGCTGAAGCTTTCTTT. The encoded protein is CASSLTGAEAFF.

This clonotype was counted only a few times. J is TRBJ2-5 and V is TRBV7-8; 10 bases agree with TRBD1. After removal of 4 bases from V and 1 base from J, the junction contained 6 bases not matched to a gene. The CDR3 has 16 amino acids. Germline V gene sequence: CDR1 SGHVS, CDR2 FQNEAQ. CDR3 DNA sequence: TGTGCCAGCAGCTCCCGACAGGGGGCCCTCCAAGAGACCCAGTACTTC. It is translated as CASSSRQGALQETQYF. The whole variable domain, filled in from reference TRBV7-8 and TRBJ2-5, reads GAGVSQSPRYKVAKRGQDVALRCDPISGHVSLFWYQQALGQGPEFLTYFQNEAQLDKSGLPSDRFFAERPEGSVSTLKIQRTQQEDSAVYLCASSSRQGALQETQYFGPGTRLLVL.

The chain recombines TRBV28 with TRBJ1-5; D not certain. The germline V gene has CDR1 MDHEN and CDR2 SYDVKM. V lost 7 bases and J lost 0, with 13 bases in between. This CDR3 contains 15 residues. The DNA for the CDR3 is TGTGCCAGCAAGTGGTGGGGAACTAGCAATCAGCCCCAGCATTTT. Encoded protein: CASKWWGTSNQPQHF. The full variable domain, with the rest looked up from reference TRBV28 and TRBJ1-5, is DVKVTQSSRYLVKRTGEKVFLECVQDMDHENMFWYRQDPGLGLRLIYFSYDVKMKEKGDIPEGYSVSREKKERFSLILESASTNQTSMYLCASKWWGTSNQPQHFGDGTRLSIL.

This clonotype occurred many times. This chain uses TRBV28 with TRBJ1-1; D unresolved. CDR1 MDHEN and CDR2 SYDVKM come from the germline V gene. Trimming left V 1 base short and J 4 bases short, with 7 bases between. This CDR3 is built from 13 residues. CDR3 in amino acids: CASSLFAGTEAFF. CDR3 nucleotides: TGTGCCAGCAGTTTATTTGCTGGCACTGAAGCTTTCTTT.

A word on this clonotype: One base away lies a much larger clone, so this may be a sequencing read error. The rearrangement joins TRBV3-1 to TRBJ1-2; TRBD1 aligns across 7 bases. Looked up from germline, CDR1 is LGHDT and CDR2 is YNNKEL (reference sequence). The CDR3 covers 13 residues. CDR3 bases: TGTGCCAGCAGCCAACAACAGGGGACTGGCTACGCCTTC. It specifies CASSQQQGTGYAF.

The chain has TRBV27 and TRBJ1-4; D unclear. In germline, CDR1 is MNHEY, CDR2 SMNVEV (reference sequence). The CDR3 runs 15 residues. The germline V and J ends were trimmed by 5 bases and 5 bases, with 15 bases remaining between them. The CDR3 loop reads CASSPYGNLNEKLFF. CDR3 bases: TGTGCCAGCAGTCCCTACGGGAACCTCAATGAAAAACTGTTTTTT.